This T cell receptor beta chain was recovered during a study of shared clonotypes between healthy human individuals. Findings and limits, study-wide: Represented diversity, genetic and exposure-history alike, was limited by few donors. What naive subsets generally showed was a larger estimated richness than memory subsets showed.

V lost 7 bases and J 2 bases, leaving 18 bases between the germline ends. This CDR3 comprises 14 residues. CDR1 is GTSNPN and CDR2 is SVGIG in the germline V gene (reference sequence). This clone was counted once. The antigen remains unidentified. The method was immunoSEQ multiplex PCR; TCRdb's version includes in-frame clones alone and lacks a portion of them. The sample shows about 1 million clones, approximately 68% of them seen only once. This clonotype was obtained from a man aged 18 to 35 in good health. The specimen was memory CD4+ T cells sorted from blood. Subset here: CD45RA-negative fraction. The rearrangement uses TRBV30 and TRBJ2-7; maybe TRBD2 (7 bases). DNA of the CDR3: TGTGCCTCCTCCCCCGGGCGGGGGCCCTACGAGCAGTACTTC. Translating gives CASSPGRGPYEQYF.